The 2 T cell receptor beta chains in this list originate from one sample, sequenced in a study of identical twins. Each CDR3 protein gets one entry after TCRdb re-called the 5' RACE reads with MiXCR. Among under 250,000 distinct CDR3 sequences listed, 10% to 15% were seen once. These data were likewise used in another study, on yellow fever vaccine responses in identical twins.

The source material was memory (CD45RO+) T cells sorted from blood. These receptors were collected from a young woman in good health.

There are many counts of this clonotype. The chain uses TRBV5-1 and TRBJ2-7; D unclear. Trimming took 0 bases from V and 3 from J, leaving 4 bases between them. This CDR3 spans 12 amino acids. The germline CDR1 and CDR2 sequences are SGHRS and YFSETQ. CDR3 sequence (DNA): TGCGCCAGCAGCTTGGAGGGCTACGAGCAGTACTTC. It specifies CASSLEGYEQYF.

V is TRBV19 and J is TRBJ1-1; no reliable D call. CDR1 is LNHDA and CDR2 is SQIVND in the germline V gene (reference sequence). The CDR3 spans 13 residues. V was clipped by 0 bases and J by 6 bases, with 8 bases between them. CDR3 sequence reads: CASSIEGSAEAFF. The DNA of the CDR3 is TGTGCCAGTAGTATAGAGGGGAGCGCTGAAGCTTTCTTT.